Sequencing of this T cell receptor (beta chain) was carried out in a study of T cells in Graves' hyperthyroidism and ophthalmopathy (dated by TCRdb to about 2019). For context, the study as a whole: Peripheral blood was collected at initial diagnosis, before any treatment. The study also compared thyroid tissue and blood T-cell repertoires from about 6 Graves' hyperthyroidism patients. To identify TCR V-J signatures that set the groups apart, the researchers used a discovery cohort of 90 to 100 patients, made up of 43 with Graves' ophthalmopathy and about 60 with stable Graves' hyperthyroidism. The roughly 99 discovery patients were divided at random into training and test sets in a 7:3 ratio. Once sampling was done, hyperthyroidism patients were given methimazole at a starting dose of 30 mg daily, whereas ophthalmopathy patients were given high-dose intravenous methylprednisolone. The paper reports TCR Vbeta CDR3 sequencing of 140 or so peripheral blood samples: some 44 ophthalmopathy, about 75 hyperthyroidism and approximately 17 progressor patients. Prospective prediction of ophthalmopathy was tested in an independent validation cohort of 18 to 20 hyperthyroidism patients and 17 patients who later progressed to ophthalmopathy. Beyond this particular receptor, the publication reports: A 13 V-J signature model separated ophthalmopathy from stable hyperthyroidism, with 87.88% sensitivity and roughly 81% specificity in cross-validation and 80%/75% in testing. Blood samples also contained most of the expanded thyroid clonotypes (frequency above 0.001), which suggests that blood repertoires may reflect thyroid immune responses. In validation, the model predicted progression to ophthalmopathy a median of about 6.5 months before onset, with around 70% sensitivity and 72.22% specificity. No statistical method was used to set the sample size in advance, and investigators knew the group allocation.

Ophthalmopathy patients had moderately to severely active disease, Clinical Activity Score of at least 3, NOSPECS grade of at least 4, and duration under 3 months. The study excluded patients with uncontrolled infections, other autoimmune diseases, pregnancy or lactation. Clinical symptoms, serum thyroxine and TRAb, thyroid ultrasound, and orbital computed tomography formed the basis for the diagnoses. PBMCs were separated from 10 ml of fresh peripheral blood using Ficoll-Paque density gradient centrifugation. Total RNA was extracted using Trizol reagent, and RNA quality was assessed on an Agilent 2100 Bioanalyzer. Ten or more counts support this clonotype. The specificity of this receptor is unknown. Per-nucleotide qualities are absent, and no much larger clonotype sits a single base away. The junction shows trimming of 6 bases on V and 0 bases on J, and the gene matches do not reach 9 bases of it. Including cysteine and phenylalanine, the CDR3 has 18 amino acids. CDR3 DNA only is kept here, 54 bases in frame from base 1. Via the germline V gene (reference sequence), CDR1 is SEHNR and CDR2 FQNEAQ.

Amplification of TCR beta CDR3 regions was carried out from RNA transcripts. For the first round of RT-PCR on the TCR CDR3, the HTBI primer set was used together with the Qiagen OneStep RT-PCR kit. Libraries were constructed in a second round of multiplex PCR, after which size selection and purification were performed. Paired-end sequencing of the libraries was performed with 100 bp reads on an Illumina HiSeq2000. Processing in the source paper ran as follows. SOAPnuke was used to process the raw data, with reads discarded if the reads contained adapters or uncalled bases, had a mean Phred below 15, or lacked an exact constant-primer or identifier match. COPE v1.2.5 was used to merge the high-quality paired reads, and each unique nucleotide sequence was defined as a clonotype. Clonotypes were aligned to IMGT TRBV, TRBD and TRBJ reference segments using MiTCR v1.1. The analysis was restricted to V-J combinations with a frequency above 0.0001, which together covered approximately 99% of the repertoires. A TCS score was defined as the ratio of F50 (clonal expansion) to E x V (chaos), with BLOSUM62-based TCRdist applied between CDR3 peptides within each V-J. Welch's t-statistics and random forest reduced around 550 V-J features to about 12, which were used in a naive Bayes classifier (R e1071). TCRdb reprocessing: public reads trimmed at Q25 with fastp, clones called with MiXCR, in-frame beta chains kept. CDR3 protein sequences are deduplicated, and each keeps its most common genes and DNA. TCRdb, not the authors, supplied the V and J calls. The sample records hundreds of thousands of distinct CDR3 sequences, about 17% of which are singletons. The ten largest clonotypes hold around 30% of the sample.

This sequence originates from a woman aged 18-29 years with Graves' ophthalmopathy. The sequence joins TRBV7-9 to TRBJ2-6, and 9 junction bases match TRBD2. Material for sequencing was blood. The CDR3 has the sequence CASSPTSGSNSGANVLTF. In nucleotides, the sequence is TGTGCCAGCAGTCCGACTAGCGGTTCAAACTCTGGGGCCAACGTCCTGACTTTC.